This T cell receptor beta chain stems from a study of CD8 T cells in ankylosing spondylitis. The study, taken as a whole, reports: Significant enrichment of disease-linked clones was reportedly seen in matched ankylosing spondylitis synovial fluid. Disease-linked clones had a CD8+ phenotype and relatively low frequency in peripheral blood. Some motif variants were previously reported in reactive arthritis synovial fluid and blood. Ankylosing spondylitis blood seemed to carry a telltale TCR beta motif made of roughly eight highly homologous variants.

Trimming took 4 bases from V and 3 from J; bases not matched to a gene: 12. The germline gives CDR1 SGHAT, CDR2 FQNNGV. The CDR3 is made up of 19 amino acids. This clonotype was found a few times. What it recognizes is unknown. TCRdb reprocessed the 5' RACE reads via MiXCR and lists one record per CDR3 protein. The table records roughly 230,000 distinct CDR3 sequences, more than 15% of them present only once. The chain joins TRBV11-2 to TRBJ2-3; 14 bases fit TRBD2. This TCR was recovered from a male donor with ankylosing spondylitis or in good health (not recorded which). The sequencing input was blood, either unsorted or a sorted T cell fraction (not recorded which). The CDR3 DNA follows: TGTGCCAGCAGCTCCCCGACTAGCGGGAGGGCCCGGAATACAGATACGCAGTATTTT. This codes for CASSSPTSGRARNTDTQYF.